The 13 T cell receptor beta chains below were found in one sample sequenced in a study of T cells after yellow fever vaccination. TCRdb itself ran the 5' RACE reads through MiXCR, one entry per CDR3 protein. The sample contains a few hundred thousand distinct CDR3 sequences, approximately 3.8% of which appear only once. Sequences were derived from PBMCs, sampled 15 days after the yellow fever booster vaccination. These receptors were taken from a young man who received the YFV17D yellow fever vaccine.

Judged by abundance, this clonotype is large. The chain combines TRBV7-9 with TRBJ2-7; 7 bases agree with TRBD1. The CDR3 is made up of 15 amino acids. Germline CDR1 and CDR2: SEHNR and FQNEAQ (reference sequence). V lost 5 bases and J lost 2; bases outside the gene matches: 9. The CDR3 region is CASSALDRDTYEQYF. DNA of the CDR3: TGTGCCAGCAGCGCACTCGACAGGGACACCTACGAGCAGTACTTC.

The chain links TRBV5-1 to TRBJ1-2, with 11 nucleotides matching TRBD1. Germline values: CDR1 SGHRS, CDR2 YFSETQ. V dropped 4 bases and J dropped 8; count of bases not matched to a gene: 13. This CDR3 contains 16 residues. The CDR3 DNA reads TGCGCCAGCAGCCCCGGACAGGGGGCTCTGGCGAGGGGCTACACCTTC. It translates to CASSPGQGALARGYTF.

There are many counts of this clonotype. The rearrangement uses TRBV29-1 and TRBJ2-2; the D is unclear. The V gene's germline CDR1 is SQVTM and CDR2 ANQGSEA. With 8 bases removed from V and 0 bases from J, the gap between germline ends came to 22 bases. The CDR3 spans 17 residues. CDR3 in amino acids: CSRVLNSRKPNTGELFF. DNA of the CDR3: TGCAGCCGGGTGTTAAACAGCCGTAAACCGAACACCGGGGAGCTGTTTTTT.

This clonotype was seen repeatedly, ten times or more. The V and J genes are TRBV7-6 and TRBJ2-3; tentatively, D is TRBD1 (6 bases). The CDR3 covers 16 residues. V shed 5 bases and J shed 2 bases, with 17 bases lying between them. Germline V CDR1 and CDR2: SGHVS, FNYEAQ. In DNA, the CDR3 is TGTGCCAGCAGCCAGGGGCAGTATCAAACCACAGATACGCAGTATTTT. Residues: CASSQGQYQTTDTQYF.

This clonotype was seen at least ten times. The CDR3 reads CASSQEMVYNEQFF. The DNA for the CDR3 is TGTGCCAGCAGCCAAGAAATGGTTTACAATGAGCAGTTCTTC. V is TRBV4-2 and J is TRBJ2-1; unclear D gene. V was clipped by 0 bases and J by 4 bases, with 7 bases between them. Germline assignment: CDR1 LGHNA and CDR2 YNFKEQ. The CDR3 consists of 14 residues.

Many counts were recorded for this clonotype. The gene calls are TRBV3-1 and TRBJ1-6, with 8 nucleotides matching TRBD1. Germline values: CDR1 LGHDT, CDR2 YNNKEL (reference sequence). The V and J ends lost 5 bases and 7 bases, in that order; junction bases with no gene match: 7. This CDR3 region has 15 residues. CDR3 in DNA: TGTGCCAGCAGCGTACGGGACAGGACGAATTCACCCCTCCACTTT. This encodes CASSVRDRTNSPLHF.

Many counts were recorded for this clonotype. V gene TRBV7-2 combines with J gene TRBJ2-5; 9 bases are a match to TRBD1. Per the germline V gene, CDR1 is SGHTA and CDR2 is FQGNSA. The CDR3 contains 14 residues. The V and J ends lost 5 bases and 5 bases, in that order; junction bases with no gene match: 6. This chain's CDR3 is CASSVIQGAETQYF. CDR3 sequence (DNA): TGTGCCAGCAGCGTAATACAGGGGGCTGAGACCCAGTACTTC.

This clonotype was detected ten times or more. The V gene is TRBV12-1, the J gene TRBJ2-5; no DNA check was done on the table's D call, TRBD1. TRBV12-1 is reported as a pseudogene. The CDR3 has 18 amino acids. The CDR3 DNA follows: TGTGCCAGCAGGTCCCCCTTAAGCGGGGCGGCGAGATCGGAGACCCAGTACTTC. It encodes CASRSPLSGAARSETQYF.

This clonotype was seen many times. The chain uses TRBV6-2 or TRBV6-3 and TRBJ2-3; D ambiguous. Germline V gives CDR1 MNHEY, CDR2 SVGEGT. Trimming left V 2 bases short and J 3 bases short, with 9 bases between. The CDR3 totals 14 residues. CDR3 DNA: TGTGCCAGCAGTTACGTGGGTTATACAGATACGCAGTATTTT. This encodes CASSYVGYTDTQYF.

This clonotype occurred a few times. The J gene is TRBJ2-6, the V gene TRBV4-3; D not resolved. The CDR3 totals 17 residues. Trimming stripped 0 bases from V and 4 bases from J, with 13 bases between. Germline assignment: CDR1 LGHNA and CDR2 YSLEER. The DNA of the CDR3 is TGCGCCAGCAGCCAAGATCTGAAAGGTTCCGGGGCCAACGTCCTGACTTTC. Amino acids: CASSQDLKGSGANVLTF.

The rearrangement joins TRBV20-1 to TRBJ2-6; no reliable D call. The CDR3 is 13 amino acids. CDR1 and CDR2 (germline): DFQATT, SNEGSKA (reference sequence). Trimming pared 4 bases from V and 1 base from J, leaving 5 bases between. The CDR3 protein is CSAIGSGANVLTF. CDR3 DNA sequence: TGCAGTGCTATCGGGTCTGGGGCCAACGTCCTGACTTTC.

This clonotype was counted many times. The J gene is TRBJ2-5, the V gene TRBV11-1; D call uncertain. The CDR3 has 15 amino acids. The germline gives CDR1 SGHAT, CDR2 FQDESV (reference sequence). V was cut by 1 base and J by 5 bases, with 14 bases left in between. The CDR3 DNA follows: TGTGCCAGCAGCTTAGGTGTAGGTAGTCTTGAGACCCAGTACTTC. Protein: CASSLGVGSLETQYF.

This clonotype has a handful of counts. This chain connects TRBV3-1 to TRBJ2-5, with 8 bases lining up with TRBD1. The CDR3 is 13 residues long. CDR1 is LGHDT and CDR2 is YNNKEL in the germline V gene (reference sequence). V shed 6 bases, J shed 5 bases, and the junction held 5 bases outside the gene matches. CDR3 region: CASSSGGWETQYF. CDR3 sequence (DNA): TGTGCCAGCAGTTCAGGGGGCTGGGAGACCCAGTACTTC.